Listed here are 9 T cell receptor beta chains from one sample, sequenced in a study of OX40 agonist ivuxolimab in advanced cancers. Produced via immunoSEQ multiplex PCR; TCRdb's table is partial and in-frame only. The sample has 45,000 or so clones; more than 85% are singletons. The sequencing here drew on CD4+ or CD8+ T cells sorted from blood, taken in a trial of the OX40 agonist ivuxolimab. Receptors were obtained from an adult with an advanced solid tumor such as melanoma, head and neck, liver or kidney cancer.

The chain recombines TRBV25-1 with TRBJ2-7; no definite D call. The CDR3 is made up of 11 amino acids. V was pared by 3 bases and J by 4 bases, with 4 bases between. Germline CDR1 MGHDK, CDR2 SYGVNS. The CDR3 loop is CASSDGYEQYF. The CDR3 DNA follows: TGTGCCAGCAGTGATGGGTACGAGCAGTACTTC.

The CDR3: CASSYLAVSYNEQFF. CDR3 sequence (DNA): TGTGCCAGCAGTTACTTAGCGGTTTCCTACAATGAGCAGTTCTTC. The chain joins TRBV6-5 to TRBJ2-1, with D possibly being TRBD2 (6 bases). Germline V gene sequence: CDR1 MNHEY, CDR2 SVGAGI. This CDR3 contains 15 residues. Trimming took 1 base from V and 1 from J, leaving 8 bases between them.

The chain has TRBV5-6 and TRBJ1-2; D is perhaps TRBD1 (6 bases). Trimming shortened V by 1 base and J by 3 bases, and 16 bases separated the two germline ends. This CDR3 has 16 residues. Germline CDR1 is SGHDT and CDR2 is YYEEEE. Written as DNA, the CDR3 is TGTGCCAGCAGCTTGAGCCCAGGGGAGTTAGACTATGGCTACACCTTC. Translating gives CASSLSPGELDYGYTF. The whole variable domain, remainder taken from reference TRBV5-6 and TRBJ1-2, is DAGVTQSPTHLIKTRGQQVTLRCSPKSGHDTVSWYQQALGQGPQFIFQYYEEEERQRGNFPDRFSGHQFPNYSSELNVNALLLGDSALYLCASSLSPGELDYGYTFGSGTRLTVV.

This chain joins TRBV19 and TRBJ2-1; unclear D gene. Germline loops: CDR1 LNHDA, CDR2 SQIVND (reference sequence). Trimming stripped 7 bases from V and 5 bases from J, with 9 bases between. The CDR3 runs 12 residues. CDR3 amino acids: CASNDGNNEQFF. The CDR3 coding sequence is TGTGCCAGTAACGACGGTAACAATGAGCAGTTCTTC.

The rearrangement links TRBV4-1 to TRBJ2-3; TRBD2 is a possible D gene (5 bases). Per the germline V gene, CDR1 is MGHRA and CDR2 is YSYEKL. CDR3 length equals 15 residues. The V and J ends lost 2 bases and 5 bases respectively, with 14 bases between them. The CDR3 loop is CASSQLPDFRDTQYF. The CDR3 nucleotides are TGCGCCAGCAGCCAACTCCCGGACTTTCGAGATACGCAGTATTTT.

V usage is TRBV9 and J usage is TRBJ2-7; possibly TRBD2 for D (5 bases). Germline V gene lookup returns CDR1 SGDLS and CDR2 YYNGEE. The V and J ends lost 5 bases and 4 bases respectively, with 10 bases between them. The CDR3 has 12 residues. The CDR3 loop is CASSLSGYEQYF. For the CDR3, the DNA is TGTGCCAGCAGTTTATCGGGGTACGAGCAGTACTTC. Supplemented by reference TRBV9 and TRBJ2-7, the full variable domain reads DSGVTQTPKHLITATGQRVTLRCSPRSGDLSVYWYQQSLDQGLQFLIQYYNGEERAKGNILERFSAQQFPDLHSELNLSSLELGDSALYFCASSLSGYEQYFGPGTRLTVT.

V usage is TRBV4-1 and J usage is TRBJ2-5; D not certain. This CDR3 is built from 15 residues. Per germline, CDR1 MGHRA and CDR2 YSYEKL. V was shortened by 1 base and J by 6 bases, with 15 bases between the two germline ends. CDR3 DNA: TGCGCCAGCAGCCAAGTTCAAGGAGTTAGGCAGACCCAGTACTTC. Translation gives CASSQVQGVRQTQYF.

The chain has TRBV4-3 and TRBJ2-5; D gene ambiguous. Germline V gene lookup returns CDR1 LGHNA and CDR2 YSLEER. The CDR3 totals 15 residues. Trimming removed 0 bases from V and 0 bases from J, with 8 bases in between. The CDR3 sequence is CASSQEVGYQETQYF. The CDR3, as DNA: TGCGCCAGCAGCCAAGAAGTGGGGTACCAAGAGACCCAGTACTTC.

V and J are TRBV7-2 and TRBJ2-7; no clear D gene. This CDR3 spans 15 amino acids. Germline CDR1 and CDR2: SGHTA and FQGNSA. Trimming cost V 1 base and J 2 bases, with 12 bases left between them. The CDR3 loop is CASSLDWQIPYEQYF. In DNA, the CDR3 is TGTGCCAGCAGCTTAGATTGGCAAATCCCCTACGAGCAGTACTTC.